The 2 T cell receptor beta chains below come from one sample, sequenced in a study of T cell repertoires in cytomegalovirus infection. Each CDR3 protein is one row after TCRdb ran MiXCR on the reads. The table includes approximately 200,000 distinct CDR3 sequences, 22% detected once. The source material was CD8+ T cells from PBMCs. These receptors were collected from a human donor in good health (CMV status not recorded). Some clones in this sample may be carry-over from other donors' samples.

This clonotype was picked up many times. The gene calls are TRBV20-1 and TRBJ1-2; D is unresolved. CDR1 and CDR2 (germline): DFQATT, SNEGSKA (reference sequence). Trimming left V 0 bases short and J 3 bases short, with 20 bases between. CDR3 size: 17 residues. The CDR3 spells CSARDPGSGTPDYGYTF. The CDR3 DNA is TGCAGTGCTAGAGACCCGGGGTCAGGAACTCCTGACTATGGCTACACCTTC.

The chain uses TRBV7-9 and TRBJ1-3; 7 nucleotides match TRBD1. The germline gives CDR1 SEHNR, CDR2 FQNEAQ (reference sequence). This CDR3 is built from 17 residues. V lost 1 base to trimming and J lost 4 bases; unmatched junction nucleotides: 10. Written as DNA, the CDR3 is TGTGCCAGCAGCTTAGAAGAGTGGACAGGTGAAGGAAACACCATATATTTT. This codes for CASSLEEWTGEGNTIYF. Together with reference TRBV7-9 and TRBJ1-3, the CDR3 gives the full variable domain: DTGVSQNPRHKITKRGQNVTFRCDPISEHNRLYWYRQTLGQGPEFLTYFQNEAQLEKSRLLSDRFSAERPKGSFSTLEIQRTEQGDSAMYLCASSLEEWTGEGNTIYFGEGSWLTVV.